This T cell receptor (beta chain) derives from a study of blood T cell repertoires in COVID-19. The wider study: Acute and convalescent COVID-19 specimens originated in the United States, Italy and Spain.

As processed by the authors: Amplification of reference gene primers was used by the study to estimate nucleated cell counts. TCRdb's copy holds only in-frame clones and misses some; the assay was immunoSEQ multiplex PCR. The D gene and trimming were derived from the DNA, and the V and J assignments and clone size from that table. The sample lists a few hundred thousand clones, more than 80% seen once, with more than 0.95% in the top ten. This clone showed up just once. In germline, CDR1 is MNHEY, CDR2 SVGAGI. The CDR3 is made up of 15 amino acids. Germline trimming cut 2 bases from V and 5 bases from J; bases unmatched to any gene: 5.

V and J are TRBV6-5 and TRBJ1-3; 8 nucleotides align to TRBD1. Sequenced sample: peripheral blood. The receptor was isolated from a man aged 40-49 years with acute or convalescent COVID-19. CDR3 protein: CASSYDRGARNTIYF. The CDR3 DNA reads as TGTGCCAGCAGTTACGACAGGGGCGCTCGAAACACCATATATTTT.